The entry below gives a single T cell receptor (beta chain) sequence along with its context. The data originate from a study of Graves' ophthalmopathy and Graves' hyperthyroidism. From RNA, the CDR3 regions of TCR beta chains were amplified and sequenced. An initial RT-PCR round employing HTBI primers preceded a second-round multiplex PCR. TCRdb reprocessed the multiplex PCR reads via MiXCR and lists one record per CDR3 protein. The repertoire includes around 1,000,000 distinct CDR3 sequences, approximately 35% of them detected once, and around 10% sits in the top ten. V was clipped by 0 bases and J by 0 bases, with 22 bases between them. Germline lookup yields CDR1 SGDLS and CDR2 YYNGEE. The CDR3 length is 20 residues.

The rearrangement joins TRBV9 to TRBJ1-5; perhaps TRBD1 as D (6 bases). Sample: peripheral blood or thyroid tissue (not recorded which). The clonotype comes from an adult man with Graves' hyperthyroidism. DNA for the CDR3: TGTGCCAGCAGCGTAGTGGCAGGGGCGACCGAGAAGTATAGCAATCAGCCCCAGCATTTT. Its protein is CASSVVAGATEKYSNQPQHF.